This entry is about one T cell receptor (beta chain). CDR3 length equals 13 residues. CDR1 is LNHNV, CDR2 YYDKDF, per germline (reference sequence). V was trimmed by 0 bases and J by 9 bases, leaving 11 bases between them. Clones were sequenced by immunoSEQ multiplex PCR, and TCRdb holds only the in-frame ones, with some missing. Of fewer than 350,000 clones in the sample, roughly 93% are singletons; the top ten hold approximately 2.5%. This sample was included in a study of blood T cell repertoires in COVID-19. This chain links TRBV15 with TRBJ1-1, with D uncertain. The receptor's source is a woman in her thirties or forties with acute COVID-19. The specimen was PBMCs or T cells enriched from blood (not recorded which). The CDR3 sequence is CATSRDVRSQAFF. CDR3 DNA sequence: TGTGCCACCAGCAGAGATGTTCGGAGTCAAGCTTTCTTT.